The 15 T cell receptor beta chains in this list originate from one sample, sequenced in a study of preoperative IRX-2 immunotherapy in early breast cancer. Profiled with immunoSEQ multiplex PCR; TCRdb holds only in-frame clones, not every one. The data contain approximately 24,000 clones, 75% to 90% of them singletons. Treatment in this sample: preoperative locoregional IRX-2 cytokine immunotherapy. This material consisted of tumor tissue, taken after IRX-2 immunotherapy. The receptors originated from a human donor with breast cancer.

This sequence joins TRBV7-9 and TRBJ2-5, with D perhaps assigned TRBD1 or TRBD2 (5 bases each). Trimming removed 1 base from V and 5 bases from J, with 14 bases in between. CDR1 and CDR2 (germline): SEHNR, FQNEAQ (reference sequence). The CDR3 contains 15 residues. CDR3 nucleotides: TGTGCCAGCAGCTTAGTGGTCAGGGAGAGTGAGACCCAGTACTTC. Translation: CASSLVVRESETQYF.

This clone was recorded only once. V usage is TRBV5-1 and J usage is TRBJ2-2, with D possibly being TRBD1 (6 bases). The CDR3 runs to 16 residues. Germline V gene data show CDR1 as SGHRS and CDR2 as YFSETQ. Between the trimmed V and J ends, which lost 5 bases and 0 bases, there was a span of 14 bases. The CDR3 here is CASRMGQATNTGELFF. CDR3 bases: TGCGCCAGCAGGATGGGACAAGCTACGAACACCGGGGAGCTGTTTTTT.

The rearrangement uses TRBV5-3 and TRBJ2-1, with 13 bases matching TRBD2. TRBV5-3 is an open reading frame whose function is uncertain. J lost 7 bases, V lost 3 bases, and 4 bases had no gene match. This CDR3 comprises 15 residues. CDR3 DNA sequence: TGTGCCAGAAGCTCTGGACTAGCGGGAGAGAATGAGCAGTTCTTC. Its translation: CARSSGLAGENEQFF.

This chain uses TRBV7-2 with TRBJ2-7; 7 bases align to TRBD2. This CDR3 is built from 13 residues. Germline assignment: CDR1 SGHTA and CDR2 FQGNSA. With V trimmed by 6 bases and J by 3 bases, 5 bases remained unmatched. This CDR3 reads CASRLAPVYEQYF. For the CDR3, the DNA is TGTGCCAGCAGACTAGCGCCCGTCTACGAGCAGTACTTC.

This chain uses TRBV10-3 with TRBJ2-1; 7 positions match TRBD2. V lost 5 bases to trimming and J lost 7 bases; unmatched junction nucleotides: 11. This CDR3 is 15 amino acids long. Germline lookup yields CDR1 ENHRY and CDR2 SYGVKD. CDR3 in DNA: TGTGCCATCAGTATAAGCGGGACTCCCCAGAATGAGCAGTTCTTC. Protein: CAISISGTPQNEQFF.

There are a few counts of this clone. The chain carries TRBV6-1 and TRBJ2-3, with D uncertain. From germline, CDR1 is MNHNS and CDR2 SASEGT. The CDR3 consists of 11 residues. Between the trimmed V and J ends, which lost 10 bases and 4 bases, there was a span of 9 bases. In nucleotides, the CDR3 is TGTGCCATCGGATGGCCAGATACGCAGTATTTT. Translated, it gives CAIGWPDTQYF.

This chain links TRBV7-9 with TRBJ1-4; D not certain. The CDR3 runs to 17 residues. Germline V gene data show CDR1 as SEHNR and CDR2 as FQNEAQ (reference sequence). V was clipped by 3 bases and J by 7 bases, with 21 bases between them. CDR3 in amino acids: CASSFLREREVGEKLFF. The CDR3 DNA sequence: TGTGCCAGCAGCTTTTTAAGGGAACGGGAGGTCGGTGAAAAACTGTTTTTT. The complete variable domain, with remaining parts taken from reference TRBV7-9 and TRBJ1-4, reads DTGVSQNPRHKITKRGQNVTFRCDPISEHNRLYWYRQTLGQGPEFLTYFQNEAQLEKSRLLSDRFSAERPKGSFSTLEIQRTEQGDSAMYLCASSFLREREVGEKLFFGSGTQLSVL.

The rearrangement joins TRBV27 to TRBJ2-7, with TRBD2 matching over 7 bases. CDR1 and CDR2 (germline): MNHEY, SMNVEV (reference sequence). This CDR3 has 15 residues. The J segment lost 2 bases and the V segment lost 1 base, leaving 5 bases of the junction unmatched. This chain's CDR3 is CASSLFAGDAYEQYF. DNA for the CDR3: TGTGCCAGCAGTTTATTTGCGGGAGACGCCTACGAGCAGTACTTC.

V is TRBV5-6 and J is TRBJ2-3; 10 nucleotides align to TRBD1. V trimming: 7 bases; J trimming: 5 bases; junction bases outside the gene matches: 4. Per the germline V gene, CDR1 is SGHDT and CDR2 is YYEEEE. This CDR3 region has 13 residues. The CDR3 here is CASYGQGGDTQYF. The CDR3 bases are TGTGCCAGCTACGGACAGGGGGGAGATACGCAGTATTTT.

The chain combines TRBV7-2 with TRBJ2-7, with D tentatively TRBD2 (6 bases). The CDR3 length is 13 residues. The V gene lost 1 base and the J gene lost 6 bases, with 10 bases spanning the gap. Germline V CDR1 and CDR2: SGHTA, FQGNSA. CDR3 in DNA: TGTGCCAGCAGCTTAGGGGACTTCAGCGAGCAGTACTTC. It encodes CASSLGDFSEQYF.

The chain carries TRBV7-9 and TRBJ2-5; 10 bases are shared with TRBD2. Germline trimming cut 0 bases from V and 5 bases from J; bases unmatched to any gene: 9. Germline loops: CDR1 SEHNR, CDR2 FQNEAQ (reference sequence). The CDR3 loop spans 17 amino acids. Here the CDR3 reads CASSLARLAGVLETQYF. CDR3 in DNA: TGTGCCAGCAGCTTAGCGCGGCTAGCGGGAGTCTTGGAGACCCAGTACTTC.

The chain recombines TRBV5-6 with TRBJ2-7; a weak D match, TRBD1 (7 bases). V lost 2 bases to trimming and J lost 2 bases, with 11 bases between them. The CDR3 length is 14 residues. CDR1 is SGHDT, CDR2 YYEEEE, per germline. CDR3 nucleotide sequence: TGTGCCAGCAGCTTCAGGGGGGCCGCCTACGAGCAGTACTTC. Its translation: CASSFRGAAYEQYF.

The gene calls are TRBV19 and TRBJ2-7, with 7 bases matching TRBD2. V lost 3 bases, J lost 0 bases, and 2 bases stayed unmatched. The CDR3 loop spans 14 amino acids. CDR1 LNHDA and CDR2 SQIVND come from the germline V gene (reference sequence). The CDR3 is CASSIGGSSYEQYF. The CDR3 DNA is TGTGCCAGTAGTATCGGCGGGAGCTCCTACGAGCAGTACTTC. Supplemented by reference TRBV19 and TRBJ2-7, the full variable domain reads DGGITQSPKYLFRKEGQNVTLSCEQNLNHDAMYWYRQDPGQGLRLIYYSQIVNDFQKGDIAEGYSVSREKKESFPLTVTSAQKNPTAFYLCASSIGGSSYEQYFGPGTRLTVT.

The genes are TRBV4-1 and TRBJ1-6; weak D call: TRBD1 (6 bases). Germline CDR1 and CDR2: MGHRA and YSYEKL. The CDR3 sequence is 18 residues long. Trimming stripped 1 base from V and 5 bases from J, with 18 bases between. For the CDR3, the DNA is TGCGCCAGCAGCCAAGGGACGGGGACAACATTTAATAATTCACCCCTCCACTTT. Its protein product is CASSQGTGTTFNNSPLHF.

Here the CDR3 DNA reads TGTGCCAGCAGTCCGGCACTGGGGGTGGGGACTAATGAAAAACTGTTTTTT. This translates into CASSPALGVGTNEKLFF. The gene calls are TRBV28 and TRBJ1-4, with D possibly matching TRBD1 (5 bases). CDR1 is MDHEN and CDR2 is SYDVKM in the germline V gene. CDR3 size: 17 residues. Trimming stripped 5 bases from V and 2 bases from J, with 18 bases between. The variable domain in full, completed from reference TRBV28 and TRBJ1-4, reads DVKVTQSSRYLVKRTGEKVFLECVQDMDHENMFWYRQDPGLGLRLIYFSYDVKMKEKGDIPEGYSVSREKKERFSLILESASTNQTSMYLCASSPALGVGTNEKLFFGSGTQLSVL.